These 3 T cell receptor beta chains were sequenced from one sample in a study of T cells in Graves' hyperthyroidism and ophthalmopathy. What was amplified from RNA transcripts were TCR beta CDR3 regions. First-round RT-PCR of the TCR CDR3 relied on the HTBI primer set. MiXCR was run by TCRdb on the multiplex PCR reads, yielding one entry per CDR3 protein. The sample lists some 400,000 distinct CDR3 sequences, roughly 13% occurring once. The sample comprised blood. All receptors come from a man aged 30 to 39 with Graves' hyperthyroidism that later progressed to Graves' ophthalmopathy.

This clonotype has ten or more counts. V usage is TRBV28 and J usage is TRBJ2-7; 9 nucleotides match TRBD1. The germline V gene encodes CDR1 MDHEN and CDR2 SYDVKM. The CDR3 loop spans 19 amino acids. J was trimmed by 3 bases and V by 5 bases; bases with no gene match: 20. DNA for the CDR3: TGTGCCAGCAGTCCCCGGGACAGGGCACACATTCACCTCCTCTACGAGCAGTACTTC. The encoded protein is CASSPRDRAHIHLLYEQYF.

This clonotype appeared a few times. CDR3 coding DNA: TGTGCCACCAGTGATTCCGACAGCGGGTCGAACAATGAGCAGTTCTTC. Translating gives CATSDSDSGSNNEQFF. The genes are TRBV24-1 and TRBJ2-1; weak D call: TRBD2 (6 bases). The V gene's germline CDR1 is KGHDR and CDR2 SFDVKD. The CDR3 is 16 residues long. Trimming took 2 bases from V and 5 from J, leaving 15 bases between them.

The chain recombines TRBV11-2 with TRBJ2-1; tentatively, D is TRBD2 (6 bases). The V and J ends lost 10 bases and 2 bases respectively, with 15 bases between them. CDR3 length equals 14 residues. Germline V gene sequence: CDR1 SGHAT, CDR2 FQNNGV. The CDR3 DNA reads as TGTGCCACTAGCGACAGACGAACCTACAATGAGCAGTTCTTC. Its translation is CATSDRRTYNEQFF.